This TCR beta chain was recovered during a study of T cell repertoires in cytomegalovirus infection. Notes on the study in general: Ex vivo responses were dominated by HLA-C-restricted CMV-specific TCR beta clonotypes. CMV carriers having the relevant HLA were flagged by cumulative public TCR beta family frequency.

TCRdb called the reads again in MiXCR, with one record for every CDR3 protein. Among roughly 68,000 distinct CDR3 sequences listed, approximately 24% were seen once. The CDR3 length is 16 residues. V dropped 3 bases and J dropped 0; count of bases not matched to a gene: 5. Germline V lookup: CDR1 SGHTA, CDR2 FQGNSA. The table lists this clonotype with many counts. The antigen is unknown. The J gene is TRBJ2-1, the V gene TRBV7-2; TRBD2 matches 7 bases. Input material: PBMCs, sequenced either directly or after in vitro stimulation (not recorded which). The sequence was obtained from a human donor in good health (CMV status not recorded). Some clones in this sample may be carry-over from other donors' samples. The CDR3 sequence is CASSFLGGSSYNEQFF. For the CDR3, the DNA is TGTGCCAGCAGCTTCCTTGGCGGGAGCTCCTACAATGAGCAGTTCTTC. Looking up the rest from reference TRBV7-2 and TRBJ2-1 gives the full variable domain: GAGVSQSPSNKVTEKGKDVELRCDPISGHTALYWYRQSLGQGLEFLIYFQGNSAPDKSGLPSDRFSAERTGGSVSTLTIQRTQQEDSAVYLCASSFLGGSSYNEQFFGPGTRLTVL.